The 30 T cell receptor beta chains presented below share a single source sample, sequenced in a study of radiotherapy plus CTLA-4 blockade in lung cancer. Sequencing used immunoSEQ multiplex PCR; TCRdb keeps in-frame clones, though not all of them. The sample has 45,000 to 60,000 clones; approximately 80% are singletons. Source: peripheral blood, taken from a patient treated with radiotherapy plus ipilimumab. The receptors derive from a human donor with non-small cell lung cancer whose response to radiotherapy plus ipilimumab could not be evaluated.

The J gene is TRBJ2-7, the V gene TRBV27; 13 nucleotides line up with TRBD2. The CDR3 consists of 15 residues. Trimming cost V 5 bases and J 6 bases; bases outside gene matches: 7. Germline CDR1 reads MNHEY; CDR2 reads SMNVEV (reference sequence). CDR3 nucleotides: TGTGCCAGCAGTCCCCGGGGACTAGCGGGACGCGAGCAGTACTTC. Encoded protein: CASSPRGLAGREQYF.

This chain joins TRBV9 and TRBJ2-3; TRBD2 is a possible D gene (5 bases). This CDR3 comprises 11 residues. Trimming shortened V by 5 bases and J by 6 bases, and 7 bases separated the two germline ends. CDR1 and CDR2 (germline): SGDLS, YYNGEE. This chain's CDR3 is CASRGGDTQYF. The CDR3 nucleotides read TGTGCCAGCAGGGGCGGGGATACGCAGTATTTT.

This clone was seen a single time. The chain uses TRBV7-2 and TRBJ2-5, with 11 positions matching TRBD2. Germline-derived CDR1 and CDR2 are SGHTA and FQGNSA. CDR3 length equals 19 residues. With V trimmed by 5 bases and J by 2 bases, 16 bases remained unmatched. CDR3 in amino acids: CASSPRGSGRARLQETQYF. The CDR3 nucleotides read TGTGCCAGCAGCCCGCGGGGTAGCGGGAGGGCCAGGCTACAAGAGACCCAGTACTTC.

The chain links TRBV5-6 to TRBJ1-1, with D tentatively TRBD1 (6 bases). Germline values: CDR1 SGHDT, CDR2 YYEEEE. CDR3 size: 14 residues. V was trimmed by 1 base and J by 3 bases, leaving 10 bases between them. The CDR3 DNA is TGTGCCAGCAGCTTGAGGACAGTTTACACTGAAGCTTTCTTT. Translated, it gives CASSLRTVYTEAFF.

The chain carries TRBV14 and TRBJ2-7; tentative D call: TRBD1 (6 bases). Deletions cut 1 base from V and 6 bases from J, with 13 bases between. The germline V gene has CDR1 SGHDN and CDR2 FVKESK. This CDR3 comprises 14 residues. Here the CDR3 DNA reads TGTGCCAGCAGCCAAGGGACAGTGGAAGGCGAGCAGTACTTC. It codes for CASSQGTVEGEQYF.

This clone has just a few counts. V and J are TRBV7-3 and TRBJ2-1; TRBD1 matches at 8 bases. V shed 5 bases, J shed 9 bases, and the junction held 9 bases outside the gene matches. The CDR3 consists of 14 residues. Germline CDR1 and CDR2: SGHTA and FQGTGA. This CDR3 reads CASSPSLQGGEQFF. For the CDR3, the DNA is TGTGCCAGCAGCCCCTCTTTACAGGGGGGTGAGCAGTTCTTC.

This clone has just one count. V gene TRBV19 combines with J gene TRBJ1-2; D not resolved. The CDR3 totals 13 residues. V was shortened by 8 bases and J by 3 bases, with 13 bases between the two germline ends. Germline CDR1 and CDR2: LNHDA and SQIVND (reference sequence). Written as DNA, the CDR3 is TGTGCCAGTGGACCGCCGGGGTACTATGGCTACACCTTC. Its translation is CASGPPGYYGYTF.

The table lists this clone with a few counts. The CDR3 here is CASSHPGGYSNQPQHF. For the CDR3, the DNA is TGCGCCAGCAGCCACCCCGGGGGATATAGCAATCAGCCCCAGCATTTT. The chain links TRBV4-3 to TRBJ1-5; the D gene is possibly TRBD1 (5 bases). Germline V CDR1 and CDR2: LGHNA, YSLEER. Trimming cost V 3 bases and J 0 bases, with 12 bases left between them. The CDR3 covers 16 residues.

This sequence joins TRBV5-4 and TRBJ2-5; TRBD1 matches 7 bases. Germline V gene data show CDR1 as SGHNT and CDR2 as YYREEE (reference sequence). CDR3 length: 14 residues. Trimming at V came to 4 bases and at J to 2 bases, leaving 5 bases not matched to a gene. CDR3 DNA sequence: TGTGCCAGCAGCCCCGGGACAGATCAAGAGACCCAGTACTTC. This translates into CASSPGTDQETQYF. The entire variable domain, with the rest obtained from reference TRBV5-4 and TRBJ2-5, is as follows: ETGVTQSPTHLIKTRGQQVTLRCSSQSGHNTVSWYQQALGQGPQFIFQYYREEENGRGNFPPRFSGLQFPNYSSELNVNALELDDSALYLCASSPGTDQETQYFGPGTRLLVL.

V gene TRBV19 combines with J gene TRBJ2-1, with 13 nucleotides matching TRBD2. This CDR3 has 15 amino acids. J lost 9 bases, V lost 3 bases, and 5 bases had no gene match. Germline V lookup: CDR1 LNHDA, CDR2 SQIVND (reference sequence). The DNA for the CDR3 is TGTGCCAGTAGTATTCGACTAGCGGGGGGTGGTGAGCAGTTCTTC. It codes for CASSIRLAGGGEQFF. Combining the CDR3 with reference TRBV19 and TRBJ2-1 gives the whole variable domain DGGITQSPKYLFRKEGQNVTLSCEQNLNHDAMYWYRQDPGQGLRLIYYSQIVNDFQKGDIAEGYSVSREKKESFPLTVTSAQKNPTAFYLCASSIRLAGGGEQFFGPGTRLTVL.

The CDR3 is CASSRPGWYGYTF. As DNA, the CDR3 is TGTGCCAGCAGCCGACCAGGGTGGTATGGCTACACCTTC. The rearrangement joins TRBV7-9 to TRBJ1-2, with a weak D call TRBD1 (5 bases). The CDR3 runs to 13 residues. The V end lost 5 bases, the J end lost 5 bases, and 12 bases lay between the germline ends. CDR1 is SEHNR, CDR2 FQNEAQ, per germline (reference sequence).

V usage is TRBV19 and J usage is TRBJ2-2; D unclear. The CDR3 extends over 16 amino acids. V was pared by 5 bases and J by 0 bases, with 13 bases between. CDR1 and CDR2 from the germline V gene are LNHDA and SQIVND (reference sequence). For the CDR3, the DNA is TGTGCCAGTAGTTCCTATTCCCTCGCGAACACCGGGGAGCTGTTTTTT. Protein product: CASSSYSLANTGELFF. The full variable domain, rest sourced from reference TRBV19 and TRBJ2-2, is DGGITQSPKYLFRKEGQNVTLSCEQNLNHDAMYWYRQDPGQGLRLIYYSQIVNDFQKGDIAEGYSVSREKKESFPLTVTSAQKNPTAFYLCASSSYSLANTGELFFGEGSRLTVL.

CDR3 DNA sequence: TGTGCCAGTAGTCGACAGACTTTGAACACTGAAGCTTTCTTT. This sequence encodes CASSRQTLNTEAFF. The J gene is TRBJ1-1, the V gene TRBV19; a weak D match, TRBD1 (5 bases). This CDR3 is built from 14 residues. CDR1 LNHDA and CDR2 SQIVND come from the germline V gene (reference sequence). The V end lost 5 bases, the J end lost 0 bases, and 10 bases lay between the germline ends.

The chain carries TRBV7-9 and TRBJ2-5; D gene uncertain. The CDR3 consists of 15 residues. The germline V and J ends were trimmed by 1 base and 2 bases, with 11 bases remaining between them. Germline lookup yields CDR1 SEHNR and CDR2 FQNEAQ (reference sequence). The chain's CDR3 is CASSLDRTTQETQYF. The CDR3 DNA is TGTGCCAGCAGCTTAGATCGAACTACACAAGAGACCCAGTACTTC.

V is TRBV29-1 and J is TRBJ2-3; D not resolved. Trimming left V 5 bases short and J 1 base short, with 16 bases between. CDR1 is SQVTM, CDR2 ANQGSEA, per germline. CDR3 size: 15 residues. CDR3 residues: CSVPLLEIGTDTQYF. The CDR3 region has the DNA TGCAGCGTTCCGCTATTGGAGATTGGCACAGATACGCAGTATTTT.

V is TRBV28 and J is TRBJ2-1, with 10 bases lining up with TRBD1. The CDR3 is made up of 15 amino acids. V was clipped by 2 bases and J by 7 bases; unmatched bases: 5. The germline CDR1 and CDR2 sequences are MDHEN and SYDVKM. The CDR3, as DNA: TGTGCCAGCAGTTTAGGGACAGGGGTTGGAAATGAGCAGTTCTTC. It encodes CASSLGTGVGNEQFF.

This clone was counted once. At the DNA level, this CDR3 is encoded by other sequences in the same sample as well. The gene calls are TRBV4-3 and TRBJ1-2; possible D gene TRBD1, 6 bases. V shed 0 bases and J shed 0 bases, with 26 bases lying between them. CDR1 and CDR2 (germline): LGHNA, YSLEER. The CDR3 is 21 amino acids. The CDR3: CASSQDLLGREGERTNYGYTF. CDR3 DNA sequence: TGCGCCAGCAGCCAAGATCTACTAGGGCGGGAGGGGGAAAGAACTAACTATGGCTACACCTTC.

This sequence joins TRBV28 and TRBJ2-1, with 8 bases that match TRBD2. Germline assignment: CDR1 MDHEN and CDR2 SYDVKM. CDR3 length: 14 residues. V lost 9 bases to trimming and J lost 0 bases; unmatched junction nucleotides: 4. CDR3 amino acids: CASSGLASYNEQFF. The DNA of the CDR3 is TGTGCCAGTAGCGGACTAGCCTCCTACAATGAGCAGTTCTTC.

V usage is TRBV28 and J usage is TRBJ1-6; D is undetermined. This CDR3 has 14 residues. V dropped 1 base and J dropped 8 bases, with 9 bases sitting between them. Germline CDR1 is MDHEN and CDR2 is SYDVKM. CDR3 DNA: TGTGCCAGCAGTTTATTCGGGGTTGATTCACCCCTCCACTTT. It is translated as CASSLFGVDSPLHF.

The chain links TRBV6-6 to TRBJ2-5, with D maybe TRBD1 (6 bases). CDR3 length: 15 residues. The germline V gene encodes CDR1 MNHNY and CDR2 SVGAGI (reference sequence). The germline V and J ends were trimmed by 5 bases and 1 base, with 14 bases remaining between them. CDR3 nucleotide sequence: TGTGCCAGCAGTCCCCCAGGACAGATCCAAGAGACCCAGTACTTC. Amino acids: CASSPPGQIQETQYF.

The rearrangement links TRBV5-6 to TRBJ2-7, with 13 positions matching TRBD2. The junction had 7 bases not matched to a gene; V was cut back by 3 bases and J by 4 bases. Germline assignment: CDR1 SGHDT and CDR2 YYEEEE. CDR3 size: 16 residues. The DNA for the CDR3 is TGTGCCAGCAGCTCGACGACTAGCGGGGGGCCGTACGAGCAGTACTTC. This codes for CASSSTTSGGPYEQYF.

V is TRBV9 and J is TRBJ1-2; 9 bases are shared with TRBD1. Trimming cost V 1 base and J 8 bases; bases outside gene matches: 6. This CDR3 has 14 residues. Germline V CDR1 and CDR2: SGDLS, YYNGEE. In nucleotides, the CDR3 is TGTGCCAGCAGCGTAAAATGGGACAGGGAAGGCTACACCTTC. Residues: CASSVKWDREGYTF.

This chain links TRBV28 with TRBJ2-2; possibly TRBD2 for D (7 bases). With 10 bases removed from V and 4 bases from J, the gap between germline ends came to 19 bases. There are 15 residues in the CDR3. The germline gives CDR1 MDHEN, CDR2 SYDVKM. The CDR3 region is CAIAEGGRFTGELFF. Written as DNA, the CDR3 is TGTGCCATAGCCGAGGGGGGGCGATTCACCGGGGAGCTGTTTTTT.

The V call is TRBV2, the J call TRBJ2-7, with D tentatively TRBD2 (5 bases). CDR1 is SNHLY, CDR2 FYNNEI, per germline. The CDR3 has 11 amino acids. V shed 6 bases and J shed 6 bases, with 9 bases lying between them. The CDR3 is CASRFEGEQYF. CDR3 nucleotides: TGTGCCAGCAGGTTCGAGGGCGAGCAGTACTTC. The full variable domain, its missing parts supplied by reference TRBV2 and TRBJ2-7, is EPEVTQTPSHQVTQMGQEVILRCVPISNHLYFYWYRQILGQKVEFLVSFYNNEISEKSEIFDDQFSVERPDGSNFTLKIRSTKLEDSAMYFCASRFEGEQYFGPGTRLTVT.

CDR3 sequence (DNA): TGTGCCAGCTCCACCCCGGGACTAGCGGGAGGGCACTACGAGCAGTACTTC. Residues: CASSTPGLAGGHYEQYF. The V call is TRBV18, the J call TRBJ2-7; 16 nucleotides align to TRBD2. CDR3 length: 17 amino acids. Germline CDR1 and CDR2: KGHSH and LQKENI. With 6 bases clipped from V and 3 bases from J, the junction kept 8 bases outside the gene matches.

This clone turned up a few times. The chain is built from TRBV28 and TRBJ1-1; D is possibly TRBD1 (5 bases). Germline CDR1 MDHEN, CDR2 SYDVKM. Between the trimmed V and J ends, which lost 6 bases and 0 bases, there was a span of 14 bases. This CDR3 region has 15 residues. CDR3 DNA sequence: TGTGCCAGCAGGTTGGATAGGGACTTGAACACTGAAGCTTTCTTT. Its protein is CASRLDRDLNTEAFF.

V usage is TRBV11-2 and J usage is TRBJ2-5; D is possibly TRBD1 (6 bases). The germline V gene encodes CDR1 SGHAT and CDR2 FQNNGV. The V and J ends lost 3 bases and 2 bases respectively, with 7 bases between them. The CDR3 has 13 residues. The CDR3 sequence: CASSFRGQETQYF. Here the CDR3 DNA reads TGTGCCAGCAGCTTCAGGGGACAAGAGACCCAGTACTTC.

The CDR3 DNA is TGTGCCAGCAGCTTGCGGGACCAGTTAGGCTACACCTTC. Protein product: CASSLRDQLGYTF. The chain couples TRBV7-9 to TRBJ1-2, with D maybe TRBD1 (5 bases). CDR1 is SEHNR and CDR2 is FQNEAQ in the germline V gene (reference sequence). This CDR3 contains 13 residues. The germline V and J ends were trimmed by 3 bases and 8 bases, with 13 bases remaining between them.

The J gene is TRBJ2-7, the V gene TRBV28; 7 bases agree with TRBD2. CDR3 length: 14 residues. Per the germline V gene, CDR1 is MDHEN and CDR2 is SYDVKM. Trimming at V came to 3 bases and at J to 1 base, leaving 3 bases not matched to a gene. This CDR3 is CASSLGGVSYEQYF. The DNA of the CDR3 is TGTGCCAGCAGTTTGGGGGGGGTGTCCTACGAGCAGTACTTC. Drawing the rest from reference TRBV28 and TRBJ2-7, the complete variable domain is DVKVTQSSRYLVKRTGEKVFLECVQDMDHENMFWYRQDPGLGLRLIYFSYDVKMKEKGDIPEGYSVSREKKERFSLILESASTNQTSMYLCASSLGGVSYEQYFGPGTRLTVT.

The V and J genes are TRBV2 and TRBJ2-2; perhaps TRBD2 as D (5 bases). The germline V gene has CDR1 SNHLY and CDR2 FYNNEI. CDR3 length equals 17 residues. The ends were cut back, 5 bases at V and 6 bases at J, with 22 bases in the middle. CDR3 DNA sequence: TGTGCCAGCAGTCGGGCTAGCCGCCGGTTAGTAGCCGGGGAGCTGTTTTTT. It specifies CASSRASRRLVAGELFF. Drawing the rest from reference TRBV2 and TRBJ2-2, the complete variable domain is EPEVTQTPSHQVTQMGQEVILRCVPISNHLYFYWYRQILGQKVEFLVSFYNNEISEKSEIFDDQFSVERPDGSNFTLKIRSTKLEDSAMYFCASSRASRRLVAGELFFGEGSRLTVL.